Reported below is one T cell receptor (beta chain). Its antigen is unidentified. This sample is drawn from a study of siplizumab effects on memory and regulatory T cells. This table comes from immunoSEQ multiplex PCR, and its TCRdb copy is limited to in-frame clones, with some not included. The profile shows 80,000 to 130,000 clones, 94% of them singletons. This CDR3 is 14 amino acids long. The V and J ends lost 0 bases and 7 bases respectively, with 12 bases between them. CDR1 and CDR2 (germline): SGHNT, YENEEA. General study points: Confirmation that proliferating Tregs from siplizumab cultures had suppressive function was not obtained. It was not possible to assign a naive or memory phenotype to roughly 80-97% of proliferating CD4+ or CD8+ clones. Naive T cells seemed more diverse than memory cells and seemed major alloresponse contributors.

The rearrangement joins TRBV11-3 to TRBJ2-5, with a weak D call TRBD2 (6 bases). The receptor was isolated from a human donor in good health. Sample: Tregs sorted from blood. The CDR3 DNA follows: TGTGCCAGCAGCTTAGAGGGGACTGAGGGGACCCAGTACTTC. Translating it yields CASSLEGTEGTQYF.